The source of this TCR beta chain is a study of blood T cell repertoires in COVID-19. Study background: Collection of acute and convalescent COVID-19 samples took place in the United States, Italy and Spain. Nucleic acid was either cDNA or gDNA, and it came from T cells, B-cell-depleted T cells, or PBMCs.

Per the authors' pipeline: Amplification from reference gene primers served as the basis for estimated nucleated cell counts. The data were produced by immunoSEQ multiplex PCR, yet TCRdb's version contains in-frame clones alone and is incomplete. D and trimming come from the DNA, and the V and J calls and clone size come from that table. Counted here are under 150,000 clones, approximately 90% occurring once; the ten biggest clones make up around a quarter. The CDR3 contains 13 residues. V gave up 2 bases and J gave up 4 bases; unmatched junction bases: 0. The germline V gene has CDR1 SGHRS and CDR2 YFSETQ.

The receptor's source is a human donor in a cohort sampled during active COVID-19. The V and J genes are TRBV5-1 and TRBJ2-3, with 8 nucleotides matching TRBD2. Sequenced sample: peripheral blood. The CDR3 DNA reads as TGCGCCAGCAGCTTTAGCGGGGCAGATACGCAGTATTTT. It yields the protein CASSFSGADTQYF.